One sample yielded the 19 T cell receptor beta chains listed below, sequenced in a study of vaccination effects on CD4 cells after COVID-19. Some clones are missing from TCRdb's copy, which holds only in-frame ones; the method was immunoSEQ multiplex PCR. The profile shows around 30,000 clones, 74% of them singletons. Their cognate antigens are unknown. Viral peptide pools were used in the ViraFEST assay to expand antigen-specific CD4+ T cells, and sequencing came afterward. Culture proceeded for roughly ten days, and CD4+ T cells were then isolated. Each participant was given two doses of one vaccine (BNT162b2 or mRNA-1273). Sequenced here: CD4+ T cells from PBMCs cultured with HCoV-OC43 spike peptides, sampled after COVID-19 vaccination. Subset in this sample: HCoV-OC43 spike overlapping peptide pool stimulation. These receptor sequences come from a human donor who received a COVID-19 vaccine.

V usage is TRBV4-2 and J usage is TRBJ1-3; 12 nucleotides agree with TRBD1. The V gene end was trimmed by 1 base and the J gene end by 2 bases; junction bases not matched to a gene: 0. The germline gives CDR1 LGHNA, CDR2 YNFKEQ. The CDR3 runs to 16 residues. CDR3 in amino acids: CASSQGDRGPGNTIYF. As DNA, the CDR3 is TGTGCCAGCAGCCAAGGGGACAGGGGGCCTGGAAACACCATATATTTT.

This clone was detected a few times. V is TRBV5-1 and J is TRBJ1-2, with 9 bases aligning to TRBD1. The CDR3 loop spans 17 amino acids. V gave up 1 base and J gave up 4 bases; unmatched junction bases: 11. Looked up from germline, CDR1 is SGHRS and CDR2 is YFSETQ. The CDR3 is CASSLSPSGTGFYGYTF. The CDR3 DNA follows: TGCGCCAGCAGCTTGTCCCCTTCCGGGACAGGGTTCTATGGCTACACCTTC.

Only a few counts were recorded for this clone. The chain employs TRBV2 and TRBJ1-5; tentative D call: TRBD1 (6 bases). This CDR3 region has 15 residues. The germline V gene encodes CDR1 SNHLY and CDR2 FYNNEI. V dropped 6 bases and J dropped 1 base, with 13 bases sitting between them. Written as DNA, the CDR3 is TGTGCCAGCAGGGTGGACAGCGGGAGCAATCAGCCCCAGCATTTT. Translation: CASRVDSGSNQPQHF. Full variable domain (rest looked up from reference TRBV2 and TRBJ1-5): EPEVTQTPSHQVTQMGQEVILRCVPISNHLYFYWYRQILGQKVEFLVSFYNNEISEKSEIFDDQFSVERPDGSNFTLKIRSTKLEDSAMYFCASRVDSGSNQPQHFGDGTRLSIL.

This clone was picked up one time. The rearrangement links TRBV24-1 to TRBJ2-3; 8 bases agree with TRBD2. V shed 3 bases and J 2 bases; nucleotides not matched to a gene: 9. This CDR3 has 17 amino acids. CDR1 is KGHDR, CDR2 SFDVKD, per germline. The CDR3 loop is CATSDGRLASLTDTQYF. The CDR3 DNA sequence: TGTGCCACCAGTGATGGAAGACTAGCGAGTCTCACAGATACGCAGTATTTT.

This clone occurred once. V usage is TRBV10-2 and J usage is TRBJ2-6; 10 bases are shared with TRBD1. Trimming at V came to 0 bases and at J to 3 bases, leaving 8 bases not matched to a gene. The germline V gene has CDR1 WSHSY and CDR2 SAAADI. The CDR3 is 19 residues long. The CDR3 DNA sequence: TGCGCCAGCAGTGAGTCTCGACAGGGGGCAAGTCTTGGGGCCAACGTCCTGACTTTC. Its translation: CASSESRQGASLGANVLTF.

The chain is built from TRBV29-1 and TRBJ2-7, with D tentatively TRBD2 (5 bases). V lost 8 bases and J lost 0, with 11 bases in between. The V gene's germline CDR1 is SQVTM and CDR2 ANQGSEA. There are 12 residues in the CDR3. Written as DNA, the CDR3 is TGCAGCATCCGGGAAAACTCCTACGAGCAGTACTTC. Translating gives CSIRENSYEQYF.

This clone appeared once. The rearrangement joins TRBV19 to TRBJ2-3; TRBD2 is a possible D gene (6 bases). The CDR3 is 17 residues long. The germline V gene encodes CDR1 LNHDA and CDR2 SQIVND (reference sequence). The V and J ends lost 4 bases and 6 bases respectively, with 23 bases between them. In DNA, the CDR3 is TGTGCCAGTAGTAAAAACCGGGACTCAATTCGCGCGGATACGCAGTATTTT. Protein sequence: CASSKNRDSIRADTQYF.

The genes are TRBV6-1 and TRBJ2-7, with D perhaps being TRBD1 or TRBD2 (6 bases each). CDR1 and CDR2 from the germline V gene are MNHNS and SASEGT. Deletions cut 2 bases from V and 5 bases from J, with 13 bases between. The CDR3 extends over 14 amino acids. The CDR3 region has the DNA TGTGCCAGCAGTGAACGGGGGCAGGTCCACGAGCAGTACTTC. It translates to CASSERGQVHEQYF.

The V call is TRBV3-1 (or the pseudogene TRBV3-2), the J call TRBJ2-2; 11 nucleotides align to TRBD2. V shed 4 bases and J 6 bases; nucleotides not matched to a gene: 4. Germline V gene data show CDR1 as LGHDT and CDR2 as YNNKEL (reference sequence). The CDR3 contains 15 residues. The chain's CDR3 is CASSRTSGSSGELFF. DNA for the CDR3: TGTGCCAGCAGCCGCACTAGCGGGAGCTCCGGGGAGCTGTTTTTT.

The V and J genes are TRBV14 and TRBJ1-2; D is possibly TRBD1 (5 bases). Germline loops: CDR1 SGHDN, CDR2 FVKESK. CDR3 length: 15 residues. Trimming took off 1 base at V and 4 bases at J, with 13 bases between the two ends. CDR3 DNA: TGTGCCAGCAGCCAAGGGGGCTTTGGGGGCTATGGCTACACCTTC. As protein: CASSQGGFGGYGYTF.

The chain couples TRBV5-1 to TRBJ1-1; D might be TRBD1 (5 bases). V lost 0 bases and J lost 4, with 7 bases in between. The germline V gene has CDR1 SGHRS and CDR2 YFSETQ. The CDR3 sequence is 13 residues long. CDR3 DNA sequence: TGCGCCAGCAGCTTGGATGGGGGCACTGAAGCTTTCTTT. Its protein is CASSLDGGTEAFF.

This chain uses TRBV5-1 with TRBJ1-1, with no clear D. Trimming took 4 bases from V and 1 from J, leaving 11 bases between them. The V gene's germline CDR1 is SGHRS and CDR2 YFSETQ. The CDR3 is 14 amino acids. The CDR3 region is CASSVGPANTEAFF. The CDR3 DNA reads TGCGCCAGCAGCGTTGGACCGGCGAACACTGAAGCTTTCTTT.

V usage is TRBV7-9 and J usage is TRBJ2-1; the match to TRBD2 covers 10 bases. The CDR3 has 13 residues. Germline values: CDR1 SEHNR, CDR2 FQNEAQ (reference sequence). V trimming: 4 bases; J trimming: 7 bases; junction bases outside the gene matches: 1. The CDR3 is CASSSSGSNEQFF. The CDR3 DNA reads as TGTGCCAGCAGCTCTAGCGGGAGTAATGAGCAGTTCTTC.

The rearrangement links TRBV6-5 to TRBJ2-7, with 7 bases matching TRBD1. This CDR3 has 13 amino acids. V shed 5 bases and J 2 bases; nucleotides not matched to a gene: 3. Per germline, CDR1 MNHEY and CDR2 SVGAGI. The CDR3 reads CASSRGPTYEQYF. CDR3 DNA: TGTGCCAGCAGTAGGGGGCCCACCTACGAGCAGTACTTC.

The V call is TRBV5-6, the J call TRBJ1-1, with 7 bases lining up with TRBD1. Trimming took 2 bases from V and 8 from J; bases not matched to a gene: 3. The CDR3 contains 12 residues. Germline assignment: CDR1 SGHDT and CDR2 YYEEEE. CDR3 protein: CASSFGQDEAFF. The CDR3 DNA reads TGTGCCAGCAGCTTCGGACAGGACGAAGCTTTCTTT.

This sequence joins TRBV5-1 and TRBJ2-1, with TRBD1 identical over 9 bases. V shed 4 bases and J 6 bases; nucleotides not matched to a gene: 5. The germline gives CDR1 SGHRS, CDR2 YFSETQ. CDR3 length equals 14 residues. The CDR3 coding sequence is TGCGCCAGCAGCAACACAGGGGGCTCCAATGAGCAGTTCTTC. Translation: CASSNTGGSNEQFF.

CDR3 in amino acids: CASSLVIWQGGEKLFF. DNA of the CDR3: TGTGCCAGCAGCTTAGTTATTTGGCAGGGAGGTGAAAAACTGTTTTTT. This chain links TRBV7-9 with TRBJ1-4; the D gene is possibly TRBD1 (5 bases). V shed 1 base and J shed 7 bases, with 16 bases lying between them. Germline values: CDR1 SEHNR, CDR2 FQNEAQ (reference sequence). This CDR3 has 16 residues.

The V and J genes are TRBV20-1 and TRBJ1-6; D unclear. The CDR3 is 15 residues long. Per germline, CDR1 DFQATT and CDR2 SNEGSKA (reference sequence). Trimming shortened V by 3 bases and J by 7 bases, and 16 bases separated the two germline ends. The chain's CDR3 is CSASAEAGGNSPLHF. The CDR3 nucleotides read TGCAGTGCTAGTGCTGAGGCGGGAGGGAATTCACCCCTCCACTTT.

This clone was counted a few times. The chain joins TRBV19 to TRBJ2-4, with TRBD2 matching 12 bases. J was trimmed by 1 base and V by 5 bases; bases with no gene match: 9. Germline CDR1 LNHDA, CDR2 SQIVND (reference sequence). This CDR3 contains 18 residues. CDR3: CASSPLAGGSLAKNIQYF. The CDR3 DNA sequence: TGTGCCAGTAGTCCACTAGCGGGGGGTTCTTTGGCCAAAAACATTCAGTACTTC.